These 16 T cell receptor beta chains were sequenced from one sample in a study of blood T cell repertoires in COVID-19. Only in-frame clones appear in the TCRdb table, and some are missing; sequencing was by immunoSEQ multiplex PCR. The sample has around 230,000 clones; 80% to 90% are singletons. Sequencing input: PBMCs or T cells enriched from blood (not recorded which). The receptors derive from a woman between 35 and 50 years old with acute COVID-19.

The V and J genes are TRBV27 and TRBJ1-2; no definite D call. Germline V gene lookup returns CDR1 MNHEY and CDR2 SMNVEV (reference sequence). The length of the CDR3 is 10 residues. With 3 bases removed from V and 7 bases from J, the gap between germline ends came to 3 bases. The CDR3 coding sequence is TGTGCCAGCAGTTTGGCTGGCTACACCTTC. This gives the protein CASSLAGYTF.

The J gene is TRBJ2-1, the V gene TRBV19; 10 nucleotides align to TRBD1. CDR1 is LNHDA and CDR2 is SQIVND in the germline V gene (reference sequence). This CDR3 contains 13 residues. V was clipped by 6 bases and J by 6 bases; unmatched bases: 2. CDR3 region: CASSRDRGNEQFF. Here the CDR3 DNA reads TGTGCCAGTAGCCGGGACAGGGGCAATGAGCAGTTCTTC.

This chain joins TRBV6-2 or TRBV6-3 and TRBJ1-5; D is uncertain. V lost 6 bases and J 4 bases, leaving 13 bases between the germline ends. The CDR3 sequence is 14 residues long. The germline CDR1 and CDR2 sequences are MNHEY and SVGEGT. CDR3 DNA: TGTGCCAGCAGCCTCGGACTGACAAATCAGCCCCAGCATTTT. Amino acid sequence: CASSLGLTNQPQHF.

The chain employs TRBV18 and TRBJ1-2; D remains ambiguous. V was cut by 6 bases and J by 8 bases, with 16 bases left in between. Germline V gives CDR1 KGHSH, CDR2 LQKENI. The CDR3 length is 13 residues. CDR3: CASSSEGLGGYTF. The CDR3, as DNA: TGTGCCAGCTCCTCCGAGGGTCTAGGCGGCTACACCTTC.

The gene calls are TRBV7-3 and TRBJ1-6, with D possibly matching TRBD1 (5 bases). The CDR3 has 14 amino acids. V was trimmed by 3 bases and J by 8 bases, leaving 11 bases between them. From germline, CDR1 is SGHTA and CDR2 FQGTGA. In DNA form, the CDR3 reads TGTGCCAGCAGCTTGTTATCGGGGGATTCACCCCTCCACTTT. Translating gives CASSLLSGDSPLHF.

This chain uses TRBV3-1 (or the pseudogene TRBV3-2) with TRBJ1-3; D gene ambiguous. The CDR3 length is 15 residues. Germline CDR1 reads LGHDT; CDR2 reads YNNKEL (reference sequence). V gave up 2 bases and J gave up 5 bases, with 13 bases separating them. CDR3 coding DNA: TGTGCCAGCAGCCAACCAACCTCTGGCCGAAACACCATATATTTT. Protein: CASSQPTSGRNTIYF.

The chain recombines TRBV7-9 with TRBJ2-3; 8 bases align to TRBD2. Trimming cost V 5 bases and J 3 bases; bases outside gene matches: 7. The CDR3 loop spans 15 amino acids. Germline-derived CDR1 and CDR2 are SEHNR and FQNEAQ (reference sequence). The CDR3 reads CASSAPSGRTDTQYF. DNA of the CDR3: TGTGCCAGCAGCGCGCCCAGCGGGAGAACAGATACGCAGTATTTT.

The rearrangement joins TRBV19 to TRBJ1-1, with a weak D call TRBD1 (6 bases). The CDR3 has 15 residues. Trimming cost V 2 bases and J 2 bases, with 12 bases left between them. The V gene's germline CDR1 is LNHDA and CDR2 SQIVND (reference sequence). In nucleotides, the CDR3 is TGTGCCAGTAGTATACCCAGGGGTGGTAACACTGAAGCTTTCTTT. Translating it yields CASSIPRGGNTEAFF.

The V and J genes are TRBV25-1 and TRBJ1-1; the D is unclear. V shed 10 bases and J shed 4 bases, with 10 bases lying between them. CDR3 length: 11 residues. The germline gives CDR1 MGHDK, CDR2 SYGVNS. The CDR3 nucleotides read TGTGCCATACGTAGTGCCACTGAAGCTTTCTTT. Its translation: CAIRSATEAFF.

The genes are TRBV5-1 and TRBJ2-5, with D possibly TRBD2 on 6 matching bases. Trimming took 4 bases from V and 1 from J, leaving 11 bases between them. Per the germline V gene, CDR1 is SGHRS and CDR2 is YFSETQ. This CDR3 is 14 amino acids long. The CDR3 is CASSLGLSQETQYF. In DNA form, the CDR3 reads TGCGCCAGCAGCCTGGGACTCTCCCAAGAGACCCAGTACTTC.

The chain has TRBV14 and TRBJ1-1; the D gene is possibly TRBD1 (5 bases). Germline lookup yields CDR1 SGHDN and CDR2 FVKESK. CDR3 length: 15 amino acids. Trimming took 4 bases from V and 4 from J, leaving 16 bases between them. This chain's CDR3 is CASSPYIRGTTEAFF. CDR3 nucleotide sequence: TGTGCCAGCAGCCCCTATATCCGGGGGACCACTGAAGCTTTCTTT.

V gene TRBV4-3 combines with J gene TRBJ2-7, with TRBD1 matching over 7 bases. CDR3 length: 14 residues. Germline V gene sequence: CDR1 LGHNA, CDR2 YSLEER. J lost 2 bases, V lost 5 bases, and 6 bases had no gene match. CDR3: CASSTTGTTYEQYF. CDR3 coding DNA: TGCGCCAGCAGCACGACAGGGACCACCTACGAGCAGTACTTC.

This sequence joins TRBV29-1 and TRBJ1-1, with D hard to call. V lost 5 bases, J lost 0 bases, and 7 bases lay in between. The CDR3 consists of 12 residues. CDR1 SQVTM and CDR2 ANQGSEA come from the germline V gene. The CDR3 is CSVLAVNTEAFF. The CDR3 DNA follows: TGCAGCGTTTTAGCAGTGAACACTGAAGCTTTCTTT. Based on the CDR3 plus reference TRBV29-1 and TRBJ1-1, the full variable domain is SAVISQKPSRDICQRGTSLTIQCQVDSQVTMMFWYRQQPGQSLTLIATANQGSEATYESGFVIDKFPISRPNLTFSTLTVSNMSPEDSSIYLCSVLAVNTEAFFGQGTRLTVV.

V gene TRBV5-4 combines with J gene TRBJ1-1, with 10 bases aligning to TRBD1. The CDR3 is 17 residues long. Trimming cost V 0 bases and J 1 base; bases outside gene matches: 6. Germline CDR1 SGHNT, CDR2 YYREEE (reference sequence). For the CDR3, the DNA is TGTGCCAGCAGCTTGGGACAGGGGGCGCGAGGGAACACTGAAGCTTTCTTT. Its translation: CASSLGQGARGNTEAFF.

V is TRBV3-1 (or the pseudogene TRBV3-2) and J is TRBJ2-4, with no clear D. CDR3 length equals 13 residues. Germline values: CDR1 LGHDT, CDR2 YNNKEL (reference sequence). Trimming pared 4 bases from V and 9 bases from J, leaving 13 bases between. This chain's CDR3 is CASSRPNSGIQYF. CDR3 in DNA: TGTGCCAGCAGCCGTCCCAACAGTGGCATTCAGTACTTC.

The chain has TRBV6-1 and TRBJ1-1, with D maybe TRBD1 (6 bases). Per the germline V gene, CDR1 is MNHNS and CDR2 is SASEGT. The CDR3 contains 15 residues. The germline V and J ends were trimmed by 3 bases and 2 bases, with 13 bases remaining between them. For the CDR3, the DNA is TGTGCCAGCAGTGACAGGGGCAAAGCCAACACTGAAGCTTTCTTT. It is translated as CASSDRGKANTEAFF.